Presented here are 9 T cell receptor beta chains from one specimen sequenced in a study of cytomegalovirus exposure and HLA in healthy donors. With 60 Vbeta and 13 Jbeta primers, the PCR was carried out. The table came from immunoSEQ multiplex PCR; TCRdb's copy has only in-frame clones and leaves some out. The data show 120,000 or so clones, approximately 80% seen once. The material sequenced was PBMCs. These receptors came from a man aged 25 to 40 in good health and CMV-seronegative.

CDR3 in amino acids: CASSLRAVPTEAFF. CDR3 nucleotide sequence: TGTGCCAGCAGCTTAAGGGCAGTACCCACTGAAGCTTTCTTT. The genes are TRBV7-3 and TRBJ1-1; D call uncertain. The CDR3 extends over 14 amino acids. Germline values: CDR1 SGHTA, CDR2 FQGTGA. V dropped 1 base and J dropped 4 bases, with 10 bases sitting between them. The whole variable domain, remainder taken from reference TRBV7-3 and TRBJ1-1, is GAGVSQTPSNKVTEKGKYVELRCDPISGHTALYWYRQSLGQGPEFLIYFQGTGAADDSGLPNDRFFAVRPEGSVSTLKIQRTERGDSAVYLCASSLRAVPTEAFFGQGTRLTVV.

This clone has a handful of counts. The V gene is TRBV27, the J gene TRBJ2-1; a possible D gene is TRBD2 (5 bases). The CDR3 has 18 amino acids. Deletions cut 2 bases from V and 3 bases from J, with 20 bases between. Germline V gene lookup returns CDR1 MNHEY and CDR2 SMNVEV (reference sequence). The DNA of the CDR3 is TGTGCCAGCAGTTTAACTTTAACAGCGGTAAAGATCTACAATGAGCAGTTCTTC. Protein: CASSLTLTAVKIYNEQFF.

V gene TRBV5-4 combines with J gene TRBJ1-5, with 11 positions matching TRBD1. The length of the CDR3 is 14 residues. Germline loops: CDR1 SGHNT, CDR2 YYREEE (reference sequence). V was pared by 4 bases and J by 5 bases, with 2 bases of the junction left unmatched. This CDR3 is CASSTGQGDQPQHF. Here the CDR3 DNA reads TGTGCCAGCAGCACGGGACAGGGGGATCAGCCCCAGCATTTT.

Written as DNA, the CDR3 is TGTGCCTGGAACCCAATGGGGACAGGGGGTTCCTCAGCGGCCTACGAGCAGTACTTC. It codes for CAWNPMGTGGSSAAYEQYF. This chain links TRBV30 with TRBJ2-7; 11 bases fit TRBD1. This CDR3 is 19 amino acids long. CDR1 and CDR2 (germline): GTSNPN, SVGIG (reference sequence). Trimming took 4 bases from V and 2 from J; bases not matched to a gene: 19.

This rearrangement joins TRBV29-1 to TRBJ2-2; 9 nucleotides agree with TRBD2. This CDR3 comprises 14 residues. The germline gives CDR1 SQVTM, CDR2 ANQGSEA. The trim removed 7 bases at V and 0 bases at J, leaving 3 bases unmatched. CDR3 residues: CSARGGANTGELFF. The CDR3 nucleotides read TGCAGCGCTCGCGGGGGGGCGAACACCGGGGAGCTGTTTTTT.

CDR3 bases: TGCGCCACCATGTGGACAGCTCCAGTGGACGAGCAGTACTTC. This sequence encodes CATMWTAPVDEQYF. The V and J genes are TRBV10-2 and TRBJ2-7, with D possibly being TRBD1 (6 bases). V lost 10 bases and J 5 bases, leaving 21 bases between the germline ends. This CDR3 comprises 14 residues. In germline, CDR1 is WSHSY, CDR2 SAAADI.

The chain joins TRBV28 to TRBJ1-3, with 8 bases fitting TRBD1. Germline V CDR1 and CDR2: MDHEN, SYDVKM. V lost 5 bases to trimming and J lost 2 bases; unmatched junction nucleotides: 5. The CDR3 consists of 15 residues. CDR3 protein: CASSQGARAGNTIYF. Here the CDR3 DNA reads TGTGCCAGCAGTCAGGGGGCTAGGGCTGGAAACACCATATATTTT.

This chain uses TRBV7-9 with TRBJ2-3; TRBD2 is a possible D gene (5 bases). The CDR3 consists of 15 residues. V dropped 0 bases and J dropped 6 bases, with 13 bases sitting between them. The germline gives CDR1 SEHNR, CDR2 FQNEAQ (reference sequence). The CDR3 protein is CASSLAGSTGDTQYF. The CDR3 DNA reads TGTGCCAGCAGCTTAGCGGGGTCAACGGGGGATACGCAGTATTTT. Combining the CDR3 with reference TRBV7-9 and TRBJ2-3 gives the whole variable domain DTGVSQNPRHKITKRGQNVTFRCDPISEHNRLYWYRQTLGQGPEFLTYFQNEAQLEKSRLLSDRFSAERPKGSFSTLEIQRTEQGDSAMYLCASSLAGSTGDTQYFGPGTRLTVL.

The CDR3 reads CASSQGTGGRETQYF. The DNA for the CDR3 is TGCGCCAGCAGCCAAGGCACAGGGGGCCGTGAGACCCAGTACTTC. The chain links TRBV4-1 to TRBJ2-5; TRBD1 matches at 9 bases. This CDR3 comprises 15 residues. CDR1 and CDR2 (germline): MGHRA, YSYEKL. The V segment lost 1 base and the J segment 5 bases; nucleotides outside the gene matches: 5.